The 11 T cell receptor beta chains presented below share a single source sample, sequenced in a study of memory CD4+ T cells and cytomegalovirus serostatus (dated by TCRdb to between 2018 and 2021). Single viable CD3+CD4+CD8-CD45RO+ cells were sorted as memory CD4+ T cells on a FACSAria II. The library was prepared using the immunoSEQ multiplex PCR assay. What TCRdb holds here is the immuneACCESS table cut down to in-frame rearrangements. Part of the clones is not present; checked against another copy, under half of the missing clones reflect an unresolved V gene, and the others are unexplained. Across this sample there are about 56,000 clones, with 82% seen only once. The top ten clones comprise around 0.43% of the sample. The sequencing sample was made of memory CD4+ T cells from blood. These receptors were obtained from an adult in good health and CMV-seronegative.

This chain connects TRBV5-6 to TRBJ2-5; 7 bases are a match to TRBD2. CDR1 SGHDT and CDR2 YYEEEE come from the germline V gene. Trimming at V came to 4 bases and at J to 2 bases, leaving 8 bases not matched to a gene. The CDR3 runs to 15 residues. CDR3 protein: CASSPSTSVQETQYF. The CDR3 DNA is TGTGCCAGCAGCCCGAGTACTAGCGTTCAAGAGACCCAGTACTTC.

This chain joins TRBV7-9 and TRBJ1-1; weak D call: TRBD1 (5 bases). The V end lost 3 bases, the J end lost 8 bases, and 13 bases lay between the germline ends. The CDR3 has 13 residues. Germline lookup yields CDR1 SEHNR and CDR2 FQNEAQ (reference sequence). The CDR3 nucleotides are TGTGCCAGCAGCTTGGTGGGGCAGGGAGAAGCTTTCTTT. Protein sequence: CASSLVGQGEAFF.

The chain uses TRBV6-1 and TRBJ1-6; D is unclear. The CDR3 has 14 residues. Germline-derived CDR1 and CDR2 are MNHNS and SASEGT. The V end lost 4 bases, the J end lost 7 bases, and 11 bases lay between the germline ends. The CDR3 here is CASSVRESNSPLHF. The CDR3 DNA reads as TGTGCCAGCAGTGTCCGGGAGAGCAATTCACCCCTCCACTTT.

V and J are TRBV11-2 and TRBJ2-2; D is perhaps TRBD2 (6 bases). Trimming took off 5 bases at V and 3 bases at J, with 10 bases between the two ends. Germline CDR1 is SGHAT and CDR2 is FQNNGV. The length of the CDR3 is 14 residues. In nucleotides, the CDR3 is TGTGCCAGCAGCCTCGGGACTTACACCGGGGAGCTGTTTTTT. Residues: CASSLGTYTGELFF.

This chain uses TRBV4-3 with TRBJ1-2; perhaps TRBD1 as D (5 bases). The CDR3 spans 13 residues. The germline gives CDR1 LGHNA, CDR2 YSLEER. Trimming cost V 2 bases and J 6 bases, with 10 bases left between them. The DNA for the CDR3 is TGCGCCAGCAGCCAATATCGAGGGGATGGCTACACCTTC. The encoded protein is CASSQYRGDGYTF.

Written as DNA, the CDR3 is TGTGCCAGCAGTTACGTTCAGGGAAGCTCCTACGAGCAGTACTTC. Translated, it gives CASSYVQGSSYEQYF. The chain has TRBV6-6 and TRBJ2-7; a possible D gene is TRBD1 (5 bases). The germline V and J ends were trimmed by 2 bases and 0 bases, with 11 bases remaining between them. The CDR3 totals 15 residues. From germline, CDR1 is MNHNY and CDR2 SVGAGI (reference sequence).

This clone is a singleton in its sample. The CDR3 region has the DNA TGTGCCAGCAGCTTAAGGGGGGGGAATGAGCAGTTCTTC. Translating gives CASSLRGGNEQFF. V is TRBV7-9 and J is TRBJ2-1; D is possibly TRBD2 (7 bases). Trimming shortened V by 2 bases and J by 7 bases, and 9 bases separated the two germline ends. The length of the CDR3 is 13 residues. Germline CDR1 reads SEHNR; CDR2 reads FQNEAQ (reference sequence).

The chain combines TRBV27 with TRBJ1-3; possible D gene TRBD1, 5 bases. The germline gives CDR1 MNHEY, CDR2 SMNVEV (reference sequence). V was pared by 6 bases and J by 0 bases, with 12 bases between. The CDR3 spans 15 residues. CDR3 sequence reads: CASSKGRNSGNTIYF. The CDR3 bases are TGTGCCAGCAGCAAGGGACGTAACTCTGGAAACACCATATATTTT.

In this sample, this clone turned up a few times. V is TRBV6-1 and J is TRBJ2-7, with D unclear. V lost 6 bases and J 7 bases, leaving 13 bases between the germline ends. The CDR3 contains 12 residues. CDR1 is MNHNS, CDR2 SASEGT, per germline. The CDR3, as DNA: TGTGCCAGCAGACCGGTTTTGGGGGAGCAGTACTTC. Translating it yields CASRPVLGEQYF.

The chain joins TRBV5-1 to TRBJ1-2; D is ambiguous. There are 14 residues in the CDR3. The germline gives CDR1 SGHRS, CDR2 YFSETQ. The germline V and J ends were trimmed by 0 bases and 2 bases, with 8 bases remaining between them. The CDR3 bases are TGCGCCAGCAGCTTGGCGTTGGGGAACTATGGCTACACCTTC. Translation gives CASSLALGNYGYTF. Filled out from reference TRBV5-1 and TRBJ1-2, the complete variable domain reads KAGVTQTPRYLIKTRGQQVTLSCSPISGHRSVSWYQQTPGQGLQFLFEYFSETQRNKGNFPGRFSGRQFSNSRSEMNVSTLELGDSALYLCASSLALGNYGYTFGSGTRLTVV.

The J gene is TRBJ2-3, the V gene TRBV5-8; 8 bases fit TRBD2. V was pared by 5 bases and J by 2 bases, with 10 bases of the junction left unmatched. This CDR3 has 16 residues. Germline V gene data show CDR1 as SGHTS and CDR2 as YDEGEE. The CDR3 loop is CASRFERGPYTDTQYF. DNA of the CDR3: TGTGCCAGCAGATTTGAGCGGGGGCCTTACACAGATACGCAGTATTTT.